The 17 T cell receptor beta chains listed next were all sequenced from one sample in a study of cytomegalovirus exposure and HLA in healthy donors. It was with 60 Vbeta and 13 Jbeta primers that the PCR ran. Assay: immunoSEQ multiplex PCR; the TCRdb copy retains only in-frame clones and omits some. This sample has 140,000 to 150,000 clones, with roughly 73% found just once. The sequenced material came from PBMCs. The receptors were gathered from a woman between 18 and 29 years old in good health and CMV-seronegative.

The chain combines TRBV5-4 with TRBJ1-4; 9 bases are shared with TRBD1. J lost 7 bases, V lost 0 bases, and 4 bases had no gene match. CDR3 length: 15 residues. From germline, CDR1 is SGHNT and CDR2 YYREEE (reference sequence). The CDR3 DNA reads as TGTGCCAGCAGCTTGGGGGGACAGGGCGGTGAAAAACTGTTTTTT. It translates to CASSLGGQGGEKLFF.

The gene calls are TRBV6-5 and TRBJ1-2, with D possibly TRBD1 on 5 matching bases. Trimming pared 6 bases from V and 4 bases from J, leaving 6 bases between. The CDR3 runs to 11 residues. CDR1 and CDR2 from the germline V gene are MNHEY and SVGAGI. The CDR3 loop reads CASSQGYGYTF. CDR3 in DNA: TGTGCCAGCAGCCAGGGCTATGGCTACACCTTC.

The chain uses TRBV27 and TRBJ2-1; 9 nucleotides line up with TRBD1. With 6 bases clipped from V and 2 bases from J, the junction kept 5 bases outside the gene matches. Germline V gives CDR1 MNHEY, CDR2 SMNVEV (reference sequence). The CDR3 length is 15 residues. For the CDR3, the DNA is TGTGCCAGCAGATGGGACAGGGACGCCTACAATGAGCAGTTCTTC. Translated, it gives CASRWDRDAYNEQFF.

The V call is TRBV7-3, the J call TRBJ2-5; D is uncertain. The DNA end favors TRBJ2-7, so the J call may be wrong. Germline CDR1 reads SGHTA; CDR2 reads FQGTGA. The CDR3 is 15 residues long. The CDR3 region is CASSLPPGGDYEQYF. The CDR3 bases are TGTGCCAGCAGTTTACCCCCGGGTGGAGATTACGAGCAGTACTTC.

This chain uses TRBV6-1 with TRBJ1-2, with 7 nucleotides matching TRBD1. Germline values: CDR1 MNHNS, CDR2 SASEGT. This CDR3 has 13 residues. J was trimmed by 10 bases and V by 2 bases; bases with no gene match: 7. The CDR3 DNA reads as TGTGCCAGCAGTGAATTCGACAGGGTAGCCTACACCTTC. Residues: CASSEFDRVAYTF.

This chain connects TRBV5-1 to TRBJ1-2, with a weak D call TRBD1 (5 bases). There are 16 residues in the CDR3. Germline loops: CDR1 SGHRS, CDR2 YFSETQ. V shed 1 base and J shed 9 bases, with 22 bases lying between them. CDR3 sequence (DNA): TGCGCCAGCAGCTTGCTCCAGGGAGGGGTAACGGTGAGCTACACCTTC. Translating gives CASSLLQGGVTVSYTF.

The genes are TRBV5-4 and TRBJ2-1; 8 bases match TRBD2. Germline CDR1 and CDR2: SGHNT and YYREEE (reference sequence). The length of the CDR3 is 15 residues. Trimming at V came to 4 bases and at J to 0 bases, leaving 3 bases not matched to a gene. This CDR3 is CASSQSGSSYNEQFF. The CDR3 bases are TGTGCCAGCAGCCAGAGCGGGAGCTCCTACAATGAGCAGTTCTTC.

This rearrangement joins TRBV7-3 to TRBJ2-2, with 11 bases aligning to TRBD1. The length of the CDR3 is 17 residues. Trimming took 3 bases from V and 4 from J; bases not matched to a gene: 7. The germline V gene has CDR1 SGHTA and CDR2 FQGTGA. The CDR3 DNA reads TGTGCCAGCAGCTTGACCTCCGGACAGGGGGCCACCGGGGAGCTGTTTTTT. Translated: CASSLTSGQGATGELFF.

CDR3 DNA sequence: TGTGCCAGCAGTTCATACAGGGGTCTCGACGAGCAGTACTTC. It encodes CASSSYRGLDEQYF. This chain connects TRBV6-5 to TRBJ2-7; 7 nucleotides align to TRBD1. Trimming took 4 bases from V and 5 from J; bases not matched to a gene: 8. There are 14 residues in the CDR3. The germline V gene has CDR1 MNHEY and CDR2 SVGAGI.

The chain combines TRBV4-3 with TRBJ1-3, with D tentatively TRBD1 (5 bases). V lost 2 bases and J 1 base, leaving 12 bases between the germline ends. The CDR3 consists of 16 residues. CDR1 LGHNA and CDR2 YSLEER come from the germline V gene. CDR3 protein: CASSQRDRASGNTIYF. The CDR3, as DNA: TGCGCCAGCAGCCAACGAGACAGAGCTTCTGGAAACACCATATATTTT.

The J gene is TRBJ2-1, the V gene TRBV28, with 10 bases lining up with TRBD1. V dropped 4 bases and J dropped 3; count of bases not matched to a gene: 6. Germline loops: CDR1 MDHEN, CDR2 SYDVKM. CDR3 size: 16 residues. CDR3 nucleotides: TGTGCCAGCAGTTCAAGGACAGGGGGGAACTACAATGAGCAGTTCTTC. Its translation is CASSSRTGGNYNEQFF.

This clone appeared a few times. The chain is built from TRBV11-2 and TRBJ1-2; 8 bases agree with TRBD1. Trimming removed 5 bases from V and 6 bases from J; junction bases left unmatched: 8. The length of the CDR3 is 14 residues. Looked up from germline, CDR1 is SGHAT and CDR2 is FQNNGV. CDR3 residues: CASSVIVQGDGYTF. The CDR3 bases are TGTGCCAGCAGCGTCATCGTACAGGGGGATGGCTACACCTTC.

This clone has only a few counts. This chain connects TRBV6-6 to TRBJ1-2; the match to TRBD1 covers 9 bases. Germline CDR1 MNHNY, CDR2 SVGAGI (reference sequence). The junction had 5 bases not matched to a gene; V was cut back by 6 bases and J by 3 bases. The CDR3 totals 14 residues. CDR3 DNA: TGTGCCAGCAGGCGACAGGGGGGGGACTATGGCTACACCTTC. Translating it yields CASRRQGGDYGYTF.

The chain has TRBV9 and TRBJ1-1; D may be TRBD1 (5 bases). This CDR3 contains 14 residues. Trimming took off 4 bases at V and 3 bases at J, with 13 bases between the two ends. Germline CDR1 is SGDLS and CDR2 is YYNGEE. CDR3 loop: CASSPLGGDTEAFF. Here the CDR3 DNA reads TGTGCCAGCAGCCCCCTGGGGGGTGACACTGAAGCTTTCTTT.

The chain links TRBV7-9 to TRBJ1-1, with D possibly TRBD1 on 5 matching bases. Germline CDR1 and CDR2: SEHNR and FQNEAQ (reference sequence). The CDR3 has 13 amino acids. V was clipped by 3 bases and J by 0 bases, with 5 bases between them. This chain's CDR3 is CASSLDMNTEAFF. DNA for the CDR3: TGTGCCAGCAGCTTGGACATGAACACTGAAGCTTTCTTT.

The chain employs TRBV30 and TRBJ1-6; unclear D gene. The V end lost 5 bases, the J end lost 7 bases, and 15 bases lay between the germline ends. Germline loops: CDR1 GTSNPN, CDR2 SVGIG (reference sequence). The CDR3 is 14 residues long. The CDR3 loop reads CAWGRPGTNSPLHF. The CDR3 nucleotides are TGTGCCTGGGGTAGACCGGGTACAAATTCACCCCTCCACTTT.

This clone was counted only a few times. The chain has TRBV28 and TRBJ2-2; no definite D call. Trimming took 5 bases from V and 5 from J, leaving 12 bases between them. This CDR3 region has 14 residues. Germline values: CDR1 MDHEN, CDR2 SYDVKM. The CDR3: CASSPVLLTGELFF. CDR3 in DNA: TGTGCCAGCAGTCCCGTGCTACTGACCGGGGAGCTGTTTTTT. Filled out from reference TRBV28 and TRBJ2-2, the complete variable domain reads DVKVTQSSRYLVKRTGEKVFLECVQDMDHENMFWYRQDPGLGLRLIYFSYDVKMKEKGDIPEGYSVSREKKERFSLILESASTNQTSMYLCASSPVLLTGELFFGEGSRLTVL.